This note documents a single T cell receptor (beta chain) sequence. Its antigen is not known. The data are from a study of Ad26.COV2.S vaccination and SARS-CoV-2 variants. Some clones are missing from TCRdb's copy, which holds only in-frame ones; the method was immunoSEQ multiplex PCR. The sample contains hundreds of thousands of clones, around 90% of which appear only once. Study results and limitations: The placebo group had lower spike-specific TCR breadth than the vaccine recipients did. Responses of T cells in total may have been underestimated by the TCR breadth and depth analyses. Comparability of non-spike TCR breadth was observed across vaccine and placebo recipients.

Specified treatment: around 19 received Ad26.COV2.S at low or high dose, single or two shots; roughly five received placebo; per-sample allocation not given. Sampling occurred on day 63 after the first vaccine or placebo injection. The sample came from a Boston adult aged 18-55 years. The receptor's source is a person between 18 and 59 years old who received the Ad26.COV2.S COVID-19 vaccine or a placebo. The material sequenced was peripheral blood, taken in a trial of Ad26.COV2.S vaccine versus placebo.

The CDR3 region has the DNA TGCGCCAGCAGCCAAGATTTCTCTGGACAGGGGGCTAATACTGAAGCTTTCTTT. Translated: CASSQDFSGQGANTEAFF. The J gene is TRBJ1-1, the V gene TRBV4-3; 11 nucleotides agree with TRBD1. Trimming cost V 0 bases and J 5 bases; bases outside gene matches: 11. The germline CDR1 and CDR2 sequences are LGHNA and YSLEER. This CDR3 comprises 18 residues.